The clone carrying this TCR beta chain came up a few times. Its antigen is unknown. A single record per CDR3 protein comes from TCRdb applying MiXCR to the 5' RACE reads. The profile shows just over 200,000 distinct CDR3 sequences, 9.5% to 10% of them singletons. This sample was taken from a study of T-cell memory formation after mild COVID-19. CDR1 SGHAT and CDR2 FQNNGV come from the germline V gene. The CDR3 is 14 residues long. With V trimmed by 5 bases and J by 5 bases, 8 bases remained unmatched. Whole-study findings and limits: Pre-infection memory already had some responding clones, implying cross-reactive memory joined.

What was sequenced was PBMCs or a T cell subset sorted from them (not recorded which). The V call is TRBV11-2, the J call TRBJ1-1; 7 nucleotides align to TRBD1. This receptor was taken from a man younger than 30 who had mild COVID-19 (a few samples of this study predate the infection). Cell type and time point are not known. The CDR3 protein is CASSETGQGTEAFF. The CDR3 DNA follows: TGTGCCAGCAGCGAGACAGGGCAGGGGACTGAAGCTTTCTTT.